This TCR beta chain was documented in a study of shared clonotypes between healthy human individuals (dated by TCRdb to 2020 to 2021). About the investigation overall: The cohort included three men and two women between 18 and 49 years of age. To estimate repertoire size and how much clonotype sharing occurs between individuals, the study deeply sequenced the blood TCR repertoires of about five healthy adults. To increase sequencing depth and limit assay-specific biases, different laboratories used diverse techniques to prepare libraries and sequence TCR repertoires. For each donor, CD4 naive and CD4 memory were each given three plates, CD8 naive was given two plates, and CD8 memory was given one plate. Between about 0.85 and 10 billion PBMCs per donor were obtained by leukapheresis. On the study overall, not on this receptor specifically: Only blood was sampled, and tissue TCR repertoires likely differ from those in blood. Incomplete sequencing was indicated by rarefaction of sorted-subset datasets, despite the large sequencing depth. Across a few donors, around 5.4% of naive CD4, 3% to 4% of naive CD8, approximately 2.5% of memory CD4, and roughly 0.41% of memory CD8 clonotypes were shared. Pairwise subsampling indicated that sequencing depth was expected to affect the degree of clonotype sharing among donors. Compared with non-shared clonotypes, the clonotypes found in all four sorted-subset donors had higher generation probabilities. Naive subsets generally had larger estimated clonotype richness than memory subsets. The small number of donors limited the genetic and exposure-history diversity represented.

TCR CDR3 regions were amplified from genomic DNA by multiplex PCR using the deep immunoSEQ assay. Extracted genomic DNA from each cell subset was distributed evenly across all wells of several immunoSEQ 96-well plates, and each plate was treated as a replicate. For sorted subsets, 200 ng of genomic DNA, equivalent to 25,000 to 35,000 T cell genomes, went into each replicate PCR. The purified libraries were quantified using a Qubit 3.0 fluorometer, sized with a Bioanalyzer 2100, and then quantified again using the KAPA Library Quantification kit. A separate single-read 150-cycle Illumina NextSeq 550 flow cell was used to sequence each immunoSEQ 96-well plate. In the authors' own workflow: Because the immunoSEQ output included only junctional sequences and no quality scores, the filtering could not be the same as the filtering used for full-length reads. To assign V/J genes and CDR3, sequences were annotated using PyIR, a Python wrapper for IgBLAST v1.9, with IMGT germline references. Reads were removed for weak V/J assignments (E-value above 1e-6), missing CDR3, stop codons, out-of-frame junctions, or ambiguous translated residues. A V3J clonotype was defined by an identical inferred V gene, J gene, and CDR3 amino acid sequence. To compute the percentage overlap between repertoires, the number of shared unique clonotypes was divided by the size of the smaller repertoire. Three approaches were used to assess repertoire richness: RTK rarefaction, the Chao1 estimator, and Recon v2.1 estimates of unobserved clonotypes. Generation probabilities for all TCRbeta clonotypes obtained by the gDNA method from several donors were computed using OLGA. TCRdb limited this immuneACCESS table to in-frame rearrangements with V and J called. A share of clones is missing; checked studies link under half to unresolved V genes, and the rest is unexplained. Clone size and V and J calls were adopted from that table, with D and trimming inferred from the DNA. Here the sample has about 2.1 million clones; just over 90% occur a single time. The biggest ten clones account for 1.5% to 2% of the sample.

On this clone itself: What this receptor recognizes is not known. Base-call qualities are not available, and no considerably larger clone is one nucleotide away.

Spanning cysteine to phenylalanine, the CDR3 consists of 15 amino acids. Only CDR3 DNA remains: 45 bases, in frame from the first base. As encoded in the germline V gene (reference sequence), CDR1 is MNHEY while CDR2 is SMNVEV. The V end loses 6 bases and the J end loses 3 bases, and a stretch of 15 bases separates them. CD8 naive samples were obtained by positive selection for CCR7 among CD45RO-negative cells, yielding a CD45RA+CCR7+ population from which TemRA cells were excluded. Donors were healthy HIV-negative adults with no recently reported acute infections or vaccinations. All donors were Caucasian adults living in Nashville, Tennessee, USA. After blood collection by leukapheresis, PBMCs were isolated using Ficoll-Histopaque density gradient centrifugation and then cryopreserved in the vapor phase of liquid nitrogen. Analytical flow cytometry was used to check the purity and quantity of every magnetically sorted T cell population. From each sorted fraction, genomic DNA was isolated and quantified by UV absorbance on a Nanodrop 2000c.

The V gene is TRBV27 and the J gene is TRBJ1-5; a tentative D match to TRBD1 spans 5 bases. This TCR derives from a man aged 18 to 35 in good health. Some clones in this sample may be carry-over from other donors' samples. Sequenced: naive CD8+ T cells from PBMCs. Per the publication, the cell subset or site label means: CD45RA+CCR7+. The DNA sequence is given as TGTGCCAGCAGCCTTGGCGGGGGGTTCAATCAGCCCCAGCATTTT. Its translation reads: CASSLGGGFNQPQHF.